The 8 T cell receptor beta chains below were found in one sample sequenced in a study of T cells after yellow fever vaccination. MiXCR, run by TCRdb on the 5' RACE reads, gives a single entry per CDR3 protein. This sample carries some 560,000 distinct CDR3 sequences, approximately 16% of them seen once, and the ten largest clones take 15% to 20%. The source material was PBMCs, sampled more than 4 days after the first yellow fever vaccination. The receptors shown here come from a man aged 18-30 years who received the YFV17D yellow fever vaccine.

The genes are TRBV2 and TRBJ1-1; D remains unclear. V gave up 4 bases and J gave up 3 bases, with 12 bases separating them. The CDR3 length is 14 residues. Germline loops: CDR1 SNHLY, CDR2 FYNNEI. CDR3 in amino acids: CASSGRTVDTEAFF. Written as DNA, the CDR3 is TGTGCCAGCAGTGGACGAACAGTCGACACTGAAGCTTTCTTT. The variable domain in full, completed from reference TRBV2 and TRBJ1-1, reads EPEVTQTPSHQVTQMGQEVILRCVPISNHLYFYWYRQILGQKVEFLVSFYNNEISEKSEIFDDQFSVERPDGSNFTLKIRSTKLEDSAMYFCASSGRTVDTEAFFGQGTRLTVV.

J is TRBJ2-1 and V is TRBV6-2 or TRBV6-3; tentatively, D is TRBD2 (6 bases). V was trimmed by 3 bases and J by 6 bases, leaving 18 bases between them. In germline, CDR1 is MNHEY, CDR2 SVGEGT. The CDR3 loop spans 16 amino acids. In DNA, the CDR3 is TGTGCCAGCAGTTATAATCGTTTGATGGGGGGCAATGAGCAGTTCTTC. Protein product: CASSYNRLMGGNEQFF.

CDR3 amino acids: CATSDPRGGNEKLFF. The DNA for the CDR3 is TGTGCCACCAGTGATCCCAGGGGAGGAAATGAAAAACTGTTTTTT. The chain links TRBV24-1 to TRBJ1-4; tentative D call: TRBD1 (6 bases). CDR1 KGHDR and CDR2 SFDVKD come from the germline V gene. With 3 bases removed from V and 5 bases from J, the gap between germline ends came to 12 bases. The CDR3 loop spans 15 amino acids.

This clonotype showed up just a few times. In nucleotides, the CDR3 is TGCAGCGTCCAGCAGATGAACACTGAAGCTTTCTTT. Its translation: CSVQQMNTEAFF. The chain has TRBV29-1 and TRBJ1-1; D not resolved. Trimming removed 6 bases at V and 0 bases at J, with 8 bases between. The CDR3 has 12 residues. Germline CDR1 SQVTM, CDR2 ANQGSEA. Combining the CDR3 with reference TRBV29-1 and TRBJ1-1 gives the whole variable domain SAVISQKPSRDICQRGTSLTIQCQVDSQVTMMFWYRQQPGQSLTLIATANQGSEATYESGFVIDKFPISRPNLTFSTLTVSNMSPEDSSIYLCSVQQMNTEAFFGQGTRLTVV.

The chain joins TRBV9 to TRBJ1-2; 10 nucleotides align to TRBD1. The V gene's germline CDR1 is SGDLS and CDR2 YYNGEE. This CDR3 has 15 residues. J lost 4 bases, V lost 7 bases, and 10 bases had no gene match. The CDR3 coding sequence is TGTGCCAGCTCCCGGGACAGGGGACCTCTCTATGGCTACACCTTC. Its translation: CASSRDRGPLYGYTF.

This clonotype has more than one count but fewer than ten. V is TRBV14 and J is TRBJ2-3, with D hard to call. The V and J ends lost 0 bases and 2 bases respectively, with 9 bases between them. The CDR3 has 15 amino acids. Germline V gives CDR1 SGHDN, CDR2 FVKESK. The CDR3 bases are TGTGCCAGCAGCCAAGAGATCACACACACAGATACGCAGTATTTT. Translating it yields CASSQEITHTDTQYF.

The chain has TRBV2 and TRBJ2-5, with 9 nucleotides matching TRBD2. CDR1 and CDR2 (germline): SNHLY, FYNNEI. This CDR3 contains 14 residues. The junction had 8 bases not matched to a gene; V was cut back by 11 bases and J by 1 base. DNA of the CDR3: TGTGCCGGTCGGACTAGCGCGCCCCAAGAGACCCAGTACTTC. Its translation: CAGRTSAPQETQYF.

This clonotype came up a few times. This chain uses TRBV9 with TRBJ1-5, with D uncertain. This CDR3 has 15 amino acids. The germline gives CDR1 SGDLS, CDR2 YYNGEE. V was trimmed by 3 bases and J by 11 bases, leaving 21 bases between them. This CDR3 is CASSACLGRIKTQHF. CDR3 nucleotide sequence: TGTGCCAGCAGCGCCTGCCTCGGACGGATTAAGACCCAGCATTTT. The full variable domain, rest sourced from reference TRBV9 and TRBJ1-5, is DSGVTQTPKHLITATGQRVTLRCSPRSGDLSVYWYQQSLDQGLQFLIQYYNGEERAKGNILERFSAQQFPDLHSELNLSSLELGDSALYFCASSACLGRIKTQHFGDGTRLSIL.